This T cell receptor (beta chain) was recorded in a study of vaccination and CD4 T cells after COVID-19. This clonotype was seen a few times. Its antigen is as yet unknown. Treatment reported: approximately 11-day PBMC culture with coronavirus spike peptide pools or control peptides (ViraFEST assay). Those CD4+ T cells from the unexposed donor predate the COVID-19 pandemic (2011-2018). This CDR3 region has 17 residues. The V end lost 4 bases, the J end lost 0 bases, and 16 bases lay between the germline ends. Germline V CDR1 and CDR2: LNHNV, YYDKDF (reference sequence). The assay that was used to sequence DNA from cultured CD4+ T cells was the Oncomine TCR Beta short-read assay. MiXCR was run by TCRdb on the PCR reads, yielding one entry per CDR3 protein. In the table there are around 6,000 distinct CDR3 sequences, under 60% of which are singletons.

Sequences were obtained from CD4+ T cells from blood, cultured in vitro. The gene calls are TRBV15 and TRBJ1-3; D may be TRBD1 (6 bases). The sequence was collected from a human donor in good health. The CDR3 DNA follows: TGTGCCACCAGCAAGTACCCTACAGGGTACTCTGGAAACACCATATATTTT. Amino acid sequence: CATSKYPTGYSGNTIYF.